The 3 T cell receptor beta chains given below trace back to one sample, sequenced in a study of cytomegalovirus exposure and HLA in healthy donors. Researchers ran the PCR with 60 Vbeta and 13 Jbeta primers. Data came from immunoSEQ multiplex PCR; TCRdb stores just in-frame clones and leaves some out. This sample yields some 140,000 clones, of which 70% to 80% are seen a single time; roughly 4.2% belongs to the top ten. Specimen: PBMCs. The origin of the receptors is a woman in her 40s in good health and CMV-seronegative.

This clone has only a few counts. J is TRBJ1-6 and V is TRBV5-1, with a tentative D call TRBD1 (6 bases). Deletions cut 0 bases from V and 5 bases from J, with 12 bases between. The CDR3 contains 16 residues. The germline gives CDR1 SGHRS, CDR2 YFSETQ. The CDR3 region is CASSLERGGDNSPLHF. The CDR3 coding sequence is TGCGCCAGCAGCTTGGAAAGAGGGGGAGATAATTCACCCCTCCACTTT.

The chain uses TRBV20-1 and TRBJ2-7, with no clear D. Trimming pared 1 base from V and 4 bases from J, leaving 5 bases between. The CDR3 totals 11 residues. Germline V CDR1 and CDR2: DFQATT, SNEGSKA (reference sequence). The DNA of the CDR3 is TGCAGTGCTAGAGGGCATTACGAGCAGTACTTC. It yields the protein CSARGHYEQYF.

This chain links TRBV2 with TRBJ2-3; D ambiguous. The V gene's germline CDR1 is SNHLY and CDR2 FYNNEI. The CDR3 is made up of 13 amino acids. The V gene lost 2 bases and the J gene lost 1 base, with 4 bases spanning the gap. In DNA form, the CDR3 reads TGTGCCAGCAGTGAAAGCGGCACAGATACGCAGTATTTT. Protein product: CASSESGTDTQYF. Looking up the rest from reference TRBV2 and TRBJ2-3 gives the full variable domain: EPEVTQTPSHQVTQMGQEVILRCVPISNHLYFYWYRQILGQKVEFLVSFYNNEISEKSEIFDDQFSVERPDGSNFTLKIRSTKLEDSAMYFCASSESGTDTQYFGPGTRLTVL.